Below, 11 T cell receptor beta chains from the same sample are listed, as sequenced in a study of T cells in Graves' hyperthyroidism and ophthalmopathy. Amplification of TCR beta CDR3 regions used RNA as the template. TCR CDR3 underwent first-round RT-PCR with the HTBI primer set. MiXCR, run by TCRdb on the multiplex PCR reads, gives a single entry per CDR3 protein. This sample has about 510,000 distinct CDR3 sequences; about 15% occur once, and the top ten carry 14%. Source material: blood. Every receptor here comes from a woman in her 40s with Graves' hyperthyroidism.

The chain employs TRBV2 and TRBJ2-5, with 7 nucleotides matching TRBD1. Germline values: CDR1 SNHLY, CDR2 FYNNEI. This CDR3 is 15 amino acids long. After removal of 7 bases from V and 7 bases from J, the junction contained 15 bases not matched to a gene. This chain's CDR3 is CASNDRQGQLGTQYF. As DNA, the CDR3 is TGTGCCAGCAATGATAGACAGGGACAACTGGGGACCCAGTACTTC. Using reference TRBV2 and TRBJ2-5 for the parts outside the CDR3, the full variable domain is EPEVTQTPSHQVTQMGQEVILRCVPISNHLYFYWYRQILGQKVEFLVSFYNNEISEKSEIFDDQFSVERPDGSNFTLKIRSTKLEDSAMYFCASNDRQGQLGTQYFGPGTRLLVL.

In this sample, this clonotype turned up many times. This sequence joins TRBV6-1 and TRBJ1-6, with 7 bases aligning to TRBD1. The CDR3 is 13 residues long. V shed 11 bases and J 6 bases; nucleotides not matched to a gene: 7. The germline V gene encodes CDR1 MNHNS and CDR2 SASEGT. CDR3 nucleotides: TGTGCCTCCCGAAGGGGGCTTAATTCACCCCTCCACTTT. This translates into CASRRGLNSPLHF.

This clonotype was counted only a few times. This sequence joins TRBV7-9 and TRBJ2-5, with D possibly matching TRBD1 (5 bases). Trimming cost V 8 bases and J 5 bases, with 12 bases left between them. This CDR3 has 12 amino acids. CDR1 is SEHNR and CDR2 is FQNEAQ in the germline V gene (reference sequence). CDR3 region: CASQRTRETQYF. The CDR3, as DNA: TGTGCCAGCCAAAGGACACGTGAGACCCAGTACTTC.

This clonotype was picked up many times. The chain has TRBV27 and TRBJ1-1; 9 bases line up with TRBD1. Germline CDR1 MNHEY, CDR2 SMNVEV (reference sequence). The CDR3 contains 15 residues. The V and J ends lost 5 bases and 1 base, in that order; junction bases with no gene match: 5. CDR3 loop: CASSPLTGGNTEAFF. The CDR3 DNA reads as TGTGCCAGCAGTCCCTTGACAGGGGGGAACACTGAAGCTTTCTTT.

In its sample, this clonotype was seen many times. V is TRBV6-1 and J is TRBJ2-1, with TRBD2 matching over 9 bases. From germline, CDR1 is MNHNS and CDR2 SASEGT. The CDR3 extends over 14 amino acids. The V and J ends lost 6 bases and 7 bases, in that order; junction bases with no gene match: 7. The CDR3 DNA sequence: TGTGCCAGCAGACTGGGACTAGCAGCGAATGAGCAGTTCTTC. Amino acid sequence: CASRLGLAANEQFF.

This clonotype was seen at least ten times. As DNA, the CDR3 is TGCAGTGCTAGTGTTCAGAACACTGAAGCTTTCTTT. Translation gives CSASVQNTEAFF. The chain carries TRBV20-1 and TRBJ1-1; D uncertain. CDR3 length: 12 residues. Trimming took off 3 bases at V and 1 base at J, with 6 bases between the two ends. Germline V gene lookup returns CDR1 DFQATT and CDR2 SNEGSKA (reference sequence).

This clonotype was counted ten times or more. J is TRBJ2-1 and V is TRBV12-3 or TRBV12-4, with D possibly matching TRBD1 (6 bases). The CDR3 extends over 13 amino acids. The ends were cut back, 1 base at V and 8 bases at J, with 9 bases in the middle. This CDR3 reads CASSLGTDDEQFF. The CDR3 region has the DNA TGTGCCAGCAGTTTAGGGACAGATGATGAGCAGTTCTTC.

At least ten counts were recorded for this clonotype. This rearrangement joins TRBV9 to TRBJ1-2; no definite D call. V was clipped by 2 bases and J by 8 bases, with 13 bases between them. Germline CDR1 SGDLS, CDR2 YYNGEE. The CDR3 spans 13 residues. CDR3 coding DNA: TGTGCCAGCAGCGTGGGCCCGGGAGAAGGCTACACCTTC. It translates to CASSVGPGEGYTF.

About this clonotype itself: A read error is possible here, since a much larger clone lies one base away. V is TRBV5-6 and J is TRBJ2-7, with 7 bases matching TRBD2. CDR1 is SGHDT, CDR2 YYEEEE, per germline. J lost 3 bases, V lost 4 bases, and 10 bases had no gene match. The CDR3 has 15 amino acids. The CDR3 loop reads CASSHGGRWNYEQYF. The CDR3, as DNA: TGTGCCAGCAGCCACGGGGGGAGGTGGAACTACGAGCAGTACTTC.

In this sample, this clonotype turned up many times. The CDR3 spells CASSSYTSTDTQYF. The DNA of the CDR3 is TGTGCCAGCAGCTCATACACTAGCACAGATACGCAGTATTTT. V gene TRBV7-9 combines with J gene TRBJ2-3; D remains unclear. With 4 bases removed from V and 0 bases from J, the gap between germline ends came to 8 bases. The CDR3 sequence is 14 residues long. CDR1 is SEHNR and CDR2 is FQNEAQ in the germline V gene (reference sequence).

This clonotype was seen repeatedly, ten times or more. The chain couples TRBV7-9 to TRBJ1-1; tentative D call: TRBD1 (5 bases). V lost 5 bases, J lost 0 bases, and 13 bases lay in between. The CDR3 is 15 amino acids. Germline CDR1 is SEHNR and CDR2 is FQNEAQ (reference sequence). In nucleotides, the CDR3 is TGTGCCAGCAGCCCGGGACCGATAATGAACACTGAAGCTTTCTTT. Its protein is CASSPGPIMNTEAFF.